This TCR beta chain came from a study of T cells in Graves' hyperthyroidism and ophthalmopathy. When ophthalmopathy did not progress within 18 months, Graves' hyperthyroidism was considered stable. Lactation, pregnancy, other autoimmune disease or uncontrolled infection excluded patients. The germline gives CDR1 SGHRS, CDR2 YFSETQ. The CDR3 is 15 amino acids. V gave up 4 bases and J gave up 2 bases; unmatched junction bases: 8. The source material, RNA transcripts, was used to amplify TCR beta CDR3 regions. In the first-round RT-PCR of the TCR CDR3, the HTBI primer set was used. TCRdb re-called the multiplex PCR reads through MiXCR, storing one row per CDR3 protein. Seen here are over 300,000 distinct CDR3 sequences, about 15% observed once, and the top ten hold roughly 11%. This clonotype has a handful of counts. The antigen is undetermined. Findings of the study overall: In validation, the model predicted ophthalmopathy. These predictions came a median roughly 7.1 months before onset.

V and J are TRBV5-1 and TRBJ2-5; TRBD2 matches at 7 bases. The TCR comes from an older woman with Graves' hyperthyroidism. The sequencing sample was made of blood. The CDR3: CASSPGGTAQETQYF. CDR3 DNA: TGCGCCAGCAGCCCGGGGGGTACAGCTCAAGAGACCCAGTACTTC. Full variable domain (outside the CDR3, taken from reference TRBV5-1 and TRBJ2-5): KAGVTQTPRYLIKTRGQQVTLSCSPISGHRSVSWYQQTPGQGLQFLFEYFSETQRNKGNFPGRFSGRQFSNSRSEMNVSTLELGDSALYLCASSPGGTAQETQYFGPGTRLLVL.